This T cell receptor beta chain derives from a study of technical replicates of blood from several donors. The assay was immunoSEQ multiplex PCR, and TCRdb's table has in-frame clones only and misses some. The sample shows around 86,000 clones, 96% of them seen only once. The germline gives CDR1 LNHDA, CDR2 SQIVND (reference sequence). V was trimmed by 3 bases and J by 3 bases, leaving 14 bases between them. CDR3 length equals 15 residues. Sequencing was carried out using T cells isolated from PBMCs. This receptor was identified in a human donor in good health. The chain employs TRBV19 and TRBJ1-1; D perhaps matches TRBD1 (6 bases). In DNA form, the CDR3 reads TGTGCCAGTAGTATTGGACAGCACGCGGACACTGAAGCTTTCTTT. Amino acids: CASSIGQHADTEAFF.